These 14 T cell receptor beta chains were sequenced from one sample in a study of cytomegalovirus exposure and HLA in healthy donors. A multiplex PCR was run with 60 Vbeta primers and 13 Jbeta primers. The protocol was immunoSEQ multiplex PCR, while the TCRdb copy is restricted to in-frame clones and leaves out a portion. The data contain 200,000 to 250,000 clones, roughly 88% of them singletons. The sequencing sample was made of PBMCs. These receptors all come from a boy between 2 and 15 years old in good health and CMV-seronegative.

The V and J genes are TRBV7-3 and TRBJ1-2, with D possibly being TRBD1 (6 bases). This CDR3 is 15 amino acids long. The germline V and J ends were trimmed by 5 bases and 6 bases, with 19 bases remaining between them. CDR1 and CDR2 (germline): SGHTA, FQGTGA. CDR3: CASSPAGGARDGYTF. For the CDR3, the DNA is TGTGCCAGCAGCCCCGCTGGGGGGGCGAGGGATGGCTACACCTTC.

This clone appeared a few times. V and J are TRBV10-1 and TRBJ1-6; tentatively, D is TRBD1 (6 bases). V was clipped by 2 bases and J by 10 bases, with 15 bases between them. Germline lookup yields CDR1 WNHNN and CDR2 SYGVQD (reference sequence). There are 15 residues in the CDR3. The CDR3 bases are TGCGCCAGCAGTGAGGGGGGGGCAGGGAACTCACCCCTCCACTTT. It codes for CASSEGGAGNSPLHF.

The chain uses TRBV4-1 and TRBJ2-1; D perhaps matches TRBD2 (5 bases). The germline CDR1 and CDR2 sequences are MGHRA and YSYEKL. V shed 4 bases and J shed 6 bases, with 10 bases lying between them. The CDR3 runs 13 residues. The CDR3 nucleotides read TGCGCCAGCAGCCGAGGCGGACTCAATGAGCAGTTCTTC. It codes for CASSRGGLNEQFF.

CDR3 region: CASSPGQGFWEQYF. The CDR3 region has the DNA TGTGCCAGCAGCCCCGGACAGGGATTTTGGGAGCAGTACTTC. The genes are TRBV5-6 and TRBJ2-7, with 8 positions matching TRBD1. V lost 4 bases, J lost 7 bases, and 10 bases stayed unmatched. Germline V gene sequence: CDR1 SGHDT, CDR2 YYEEEE. This CDR3 is 14 amino acids long.

The chain couples TRBV11-2 to TRBJ2-7, with a weak D call TRBD2 (6 bases). Between the trimmed V and J ends, which lost 2 bases and 0 bases, there was a span of 17 bases. This CDR3 contains 17 residues. Looked up from germline, CDR1 is SGHAT and CDR2 is FQNNGV. CDR3: CASSLYRTGEVSYEQYF. As DNA, the CDR3 is TGTGCCAGCAGCTTATACCGTACGGGAGAGGTCTCCTACGAGCAGTACTTC.

The genes are TRBV30 and TRBJ2-7; 8 bases align to TRBD1. The CDR3 has 13 amino acids. V was pared by 2 bases and J by 6 bases, with 6 bases of the junction left unmatched. Germline lookup yields CDR1 GTSNPN and CDR2 SVGIG (reference sequence). As DNA, the CDR3 is TGTGCCTGGAGTCCAGACAGGGGCTCCGAGCAGTACTTC. It is translated as CAWSPDRGSEQYF.

This clone has a handful of counts. The chain joins TRBV29-1 to TRBJ1-1, with 7 bases fitting TRBD1. Germline assignment: CDR1 SQVTM and CDR2 ANQGSEA. CDR3 length equals 13 residues. Trimming took 6 bases from V and 0 from J; bases not matched to a gene: 4. The CDR3 DNA reads TGCAGCGTAGAGGGACAGATGAACACTGAAGCTTTCTTT. Translation: CSVEGQMNTEAFF.

V and J are TRBV4-2 and TRBJ1-4, with D hard to call. The CDR3 covers 14 residues. Deletions cut 1 base from V and 8 bases from J, with 11 bases between. Germline V lookup: CDR1 LGHNA, CDR2 YNFKEQ. The CDR3 here is CASSQGMAGEKLFF. The CDR3 DNA reads TGTGCCAGCAGCCAAGGTATGGCGGGAGAAAAACTGTTTTTT.

The table lists this clone with a few counts. The chain employs TRBV6-1 and TRBJ1-5, with TRBD1 matching 8 bases. Germline CDR1 MNHNS, CDR2 SASEGT. V shed 6 bases and J 3 bases; nucleotides not matched to a gene: 7. The CDR3 consists of 15 residues. The CDR3 coding sequence is TGTGCCAGCAGGAGAGACAGGGGCGACAATCAGCCCCAGCATTTT. Its protein is CASRRDRGDNQPQHF.

This rearrangement joins TRBV19 to TRBJ2-2, with 9 bases identical to TRBD1. Per the germline V gene, CDR1 is LNHDA and CDR2 is SQIVND (reference sequence). V gave up 6 bases and J gave up 6 bases; unmatched junction bases: 11. The CDR3 covers 16 residues. CDR3 region: CASSVPGQGFAGELFF. The CDR3 nucleotides read TGTGCCAGTAGCGTGCCGGGACAGGGTTTTGCCGGGGAGCTGTTTTTT.

For this clone: Other DNA sequences within the sample encode an identical CDR3. The chain joins TRBV5-1 to TRBJ2-3, with D maybe TRBD2 (7 bases). Per the germline V gene, CDR1 is SGHRS and CDR2 is YFSETQ. The germline V and J ends were trimmed by 2 bases and 1 base, with 8 bases remaining between them. The CDR3 is made up of 14 amino acids. CDR3: CASSLGGGTDTQYF. The CDR3 nucleotides read TGCGCCAGCAGCTTAGGGGGGGGCACAGATACGCAGTATTTT.

The chain links TRBV27 to TRBJ2-2; TRBD2 is a possible D gene (5 bases). This CDR3 is 15 amino acids long. Germline V gene sequence: CDR1 MNHEY, CDR2 SMNVEV (reference sequence). V was clipped by 6 bases and J by 5 bases, with 16 bases between them. The CDR3 sequence: CASSPRAVRTGELFF. In DNA, the CDR3 is TGTGCCAGCAGCCCGAGGGCGGTTAGGACCGGGGAGCTGTTTTTT.

The V and J genes are TRBV4-1 and TRBJ2-2; D possibly corresponds to TRBD2 (6 bases). The germline CDR1 and CDR2 sequences are MGHRA and YSYEKL. With 6 bases removed from V and 9 bases from J, the gap between germline ends came to 17 bases. This CDR3 contains 14 residues. The CDR3 is CASSQTRSAWELFF. DNA for the CDR3: TGCGCCAGCAGTCAGACTAGGTCGGCGTGGGAGCTGTTTTTT.

The rearrangement links TRBV19 to TRBJ2-5; a weak D match, TRBD2 (6 bases). Deletions cut 4 bases from V and 13 bases from J, with 16 bases between. CDR1 LNHDA and CDR2 SQIVND come from the germline V gene (reference sequence). The CDR3 consists of 12 residues. The CDR3 sequence is CASSTGESGPYF. The CDR3 region has the DNA TGTGCCAGTAGTACGGGTGAGAGCGGGCCGTACTTC.